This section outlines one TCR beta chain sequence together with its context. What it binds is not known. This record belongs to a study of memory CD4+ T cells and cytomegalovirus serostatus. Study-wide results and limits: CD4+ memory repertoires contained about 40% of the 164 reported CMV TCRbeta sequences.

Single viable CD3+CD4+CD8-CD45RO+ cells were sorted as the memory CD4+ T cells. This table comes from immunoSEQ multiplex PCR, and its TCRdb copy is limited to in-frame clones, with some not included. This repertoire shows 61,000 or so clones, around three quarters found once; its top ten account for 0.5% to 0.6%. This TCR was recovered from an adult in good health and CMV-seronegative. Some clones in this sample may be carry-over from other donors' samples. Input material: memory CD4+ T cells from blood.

In DNA form, the CDR3 reads TGTGCCAGCAGCCCCTCGCGGGGAACTAATGAAAAACTGTTTTTT. This encodes CASSPSRGTNEKLFF. The chain combines TRBV5-4 with TRBJ1-4, with unresolved D. V dropped 4 bases and J dropped 1 base, with 11 bases sitting between them. Germline-derived CDR1 and CDR2 are SGHNT and YYREEE (reference sequence). CDR3 length equals 15 residues. Together with reference TRBV5-4 and TRBJ1-4, the CDR3 gives the full variable domain: ETGVTQSPTHLIKTRGQQVTLRCSSQSGHNTVSWYQQALGQGPQFIFQYYREEENGRGNFPPRFSGLQFPNYSSELNVNALELDDSALYLCASSPSRGTNEKLFFGSGTQLSVL.